This T cell receptor beta chain was sequenced for a study of cytomegalovirus exposure and HLA in healthy donors (dated by TCRdb to about 2017). As for the study more broadly: According to an earlier analysis of 587 of the donors, about 179 million T cells yielded 117 million unique TCR beta sequences and approximately 300 Gb of sequence data. About 300 gigabases of sequencing data and around 87 million unique TCR sequences were included in an early release covering about 600 HLA-typed donors. Among the approximately 400 genotyped donors, approximately 77% belonged to the genetic ancestry cluster associated with self-reported Caucasian donors. The aim of the study was to test whether cataloging public T cell receptors could identify signatures of past pathogen exposure. The T cell repertoires of around 670 subjects were profiled by immunosequencing and related to cytomegalovirus serostatus. In addition to the first cohort of approximately 670 subjects, a separate validation cohort of 130 or so different subjects was used. To predict cytomegalovirus infection status, the study combined high-throughput TCR immunosequencing, statistical association of individual TCRs with disease status, and machine learning. A later analysis re-examined previously published TCR beta repertoires from just over 650 donors and added high-resolution HLA genotyping to investigate patterns of TCR occurrence. In the later analysis, no new phenotypic data were used to find candidate immune exposures; instead, reliance was placed on TCR beta sequences and their occurrence across donors. In an earlier analysis of around 540 of the donors, high-throughput TCR beta sequencing was used to judge whether each TCR beta V gene segment behaved as functional or pseudogenic. Alongside the repertoire data, information on donor age, sex, ethnicity and CMV serostatus was compiled. Genome-wide SNP genotypes for about 60% of the 666 donors were used in a later genetic analysis, which treated that subset as a discovery cohort. Every discovery cohort repertoire had been produced on one sequencing platform. HLA typing covered class I and class II loci at four-digit resolution. The number of donors typed differed by locus, with roughly 620-640 for A, B, C, DRB1 and DQB1, around 560 for DQA1, over 600 for DPA1, and some 470 for DPB1. Because of strong linkage in the cohort, four or five DR-DQ haplotypes were treated as single units for association and clustering. On average, around 200,000 unique TCR beta nucleotide sequences were sequenced per donor among 398 genotyped donors of the cohort, with roughly 20% of those sequences being non-productive. Study-wide conclusions, independent of this receptor: A later genetic analysis reported fewer N-insertions in productive TCRs among donors in an Asian-associated ancestry cluster than the roughly 640-donor mean. Roughly uniform sequencing depth across donors was assumed in presence/absence analyses, although this assumption may not hold. Because the 87-base-pair reads could not distinguish some IMGT-functional V segments, including TRBV6-2 and TRBV6-3, those segments were excluded. The classifier was reported to diagnose cytomegalovirus status with high specificity and sensitivity in both the original and validation cohorts. In a later analysis, TCR association rates were found to vary across HLA loci, with the most associated TCRs seen for DRB1 alleles and the fewest for HLA-C alleles. Because some donors lacked HLA typing at each locus, the association tests relied only on the typed subset. When HLA alleles, especially DR and DQ, strongly co-occurred, attributing TCR associations to individual alleles was difficult. A cluster of highly shared sequence variants was judged likely to be a technical artifact of the sequencing pipeline. Correlated functional status among segregating V segments might reflect linkage disequilibrium, but an unknown experimental factor could not be ruled out. A further reported finding was that TCR beta sequences accurately predicted the HLA-A and HLA-B alleles for most subjects in the first cohort. Only TCR beta chains were sequenced in this cohort, and the absence of alpha or paired-chain data limited detectable features. Across donors, most TCR sequences were observed very rarely, whereas some public TCRs were present in many individuals. CMV serostatus was the only immune exposure information available for the cohort. A few of the identified cytomegalovirus-associated TCR beta chains were confirmed in vitro to be specific for cytomegalovirus antigens. A later analysis associated about 17,000 TCR beta sequences with specific HLA alleles at a false discovery rate of 0.05. In a later analysis, HLA-associated TCR beta chains were found to be more clonally expanded and to have lower generation probabilities than equally common non-associated chains. The earlier analysis of some 540 of the donors excluded about 16 rarely observed V segments, including chromosome 9 orphons, because counts were too low. In an earlier analysis of 587 of the donors, most TCR beta V segments appeared in productive rearrangements about 87% or about 30% of the time, broadly matching IMGT annotations. According to a later analysis, most CMV-associated TCR beta chains appeared to be HLA-restricted, and the HLA associations seemed to be driven largely by CMV exposure. According to the authors, the approach could potentially be generalized to other disease states and immunological phenotypes. The study listed 150 to 200 TCR beta chains as associated with cytomegalovirus. An association between a missense DCLRE1C variant and V-gene and J-gene trimming of TCR beta chains was found in a later genetic analysis and replicated in an independent cohort. According to a later analysis, parvovirus B19, influenza, CMV and Epstein-Barr virus appeared linked to several top co-occurrence clusters.

Of note for this clone: No antigen is known for it. The input lacks base qualities; no much larger clone sits a single base away.

Library preparation used the immunoSEQ multiplex PCR assay. A mixture of 60 forward primers for TCR Vbeta segments and 13 reverse primers for TCR Jbeta segments was used in the multiplex PCR. A multiplex PCR assay on genomic DNA amplified the CDR3 region of rearranged TCR beta genes. On the Illumina HiSeq System, the amplified TCR beta libraries were sequenced as 87-base-pair reads. In the source study's methods: A later analysis tallied around 87 million unique TCR beta chains across the 660 or so repertoires, and some 10 million of those chains were shared by two or more donors. Raw reads were error-corrected and collapsed into unique sequences by a nearest-neighbor algorithm in which closely related sequences were merged to remove PCR and sequencing errors. CDR3 sequences were aligned to IMGT reference sequences to assign V, D and J gene segments. For a sequence to be retained, a match of at least six nucleotides was required to both a V gene segment and a J gene segment. A rearrangement counted as productive if the CDR3 had no stop codons and remained in frame with V and J, and every other rearrangement counted as non-productive. Following IMGT convention, CDR3 was defined as the stretch from the second conserved V-encoded cysteine up to the conserved J-encoded phenylalanine. The earlier analysis of about 620 of the donors excluded sequences that lacked an unambiguous match to a single V gene segment. An earlier analysis of 500 to 700 of the donors classified V segments as functional when productive rearrangements were above 56.7% and as segregating when the standard deviation between donors was above 5%. A statistical classification framework was built for diagnosing cytomegalovirus status from the catalog of TCR beta chain sequences. V and J gene assignment, in a later analysis, came from comparing TCR nucleotide sequences with IMGT/GENE-DB human TR gene sequences. In a later analysis, CDR3 sequences and most-parsimonious VDJ recombination scenarios were assigned using the TCRdist pipeline. In a later analysis, every TCR beta chain was defined by the combination of its CDR3 amino acid sequence and its V-gene family, and reads without a unique V-gene family were dropped. In a later analysis, 550 to 650 highly shared, low-generation-probability nucleotide sequences were removed to address suspected cross-contamination and a sequencing artifact. For each public chain, a later analysis derived a clonal expansion index from normalized ranks of inferred template counts within each repertoire. In a later analysis, generation probabilities were computed with a VDJ recombination model fitted to out-of-frame rearrangements, and the resulting probabilities were checked against IGoR. A later analysis scored TCR-TCR, TCR-HLA and TCR-CMV co-occurrence with hypergeometric tests, applying a repertoire-size bias correction to TCR pairs. A later analysis estimated false discovery rates by permuting HLA or CMV assignments 20 times. In a later analysis, co-occurring TCRs were grouped using DBSCAN, with TCRdist sequence similarity added in when clustering inside HLA-allele-positive subsets. Repertoires with fewer than 30,000 or more than 120,000 public chains were left out of co-occurrence clustering, as were about five repertoires with anomalous nucleotide sharing. The table was pulled from immuneACCESS by TCRdb, which kept in-frame rearrangements only. Such tables lose some clones; where checked, under half of the loss comes from unresolved V genes, and the rest has no known cause. V, J and clone size are those of that table, while D and trimming were read from the DNA. In all, the sample holds under 250,000 clones, and 65% to 85% of those were seen once. The ten largest clones add up to roughly 3% of the sample.

From the cysteine up to the phenylalanine, the CDR3 has a length of 14 residues. Only the CDR3 region is kept as DNA, spanning 42 bases read in frame from base 1. Trimming leaves V shorter by 5 bases and J shorter by 5 bases, with the junction holding 6 bases beyond the gene matches. CDR1 and CDR2 (SGHNT, YYREEE) derive from the germline V gene (reference sequence). The cohort consisted of hundreds of healthy bone marrow donors. At the time of sampling, all cohort members were nominally healthy, though unrecorded immune exposures were likely present. The donor tested CMV seronegative, placing the donor among the 350 to 400 seronegative members of the cohort. A peripheral blood sample was provided by each donor, and peripheral blood mononuclear cells were used for TCR beta sequencing. The Qiagen DNeasy Blood Extraction Kit was used to extract genomic DNA from the blood cell samples.

The chain employs TRBV5-4 and TRBJ2-7; 11 junctional bases match TRBD1. The sequence derives from a woman between 25 and 40 years old in good health and CMV-seronegative. Sequenced: PBMCs. The CDR3 protein sequence reads: CASSSGQGEHEQYF. At the DNA level, the sequence is TGTGCCAGCAGTTCGGGACAGGGGGAGCACGAGCAGTACTTC. The CDR3 plus the reference TRBV5-4 and TRBJ2-7 genes for the other parts give the full variable domain: ETGVTQSPTHLIKTRGQQVTLRCSSQSGHNTVSWYQQALGQGPQFIFQYYREEENGRGNFPPRFSGLQFPNYSSELNVNALELDDSALYLCASSSGQGEHEQYFGPGTRLTVT.